This T cell receptor (beta chain) originates from a study of blood T cell repertoires in COVID-19. Overall study: There were acute and convalescent COVID-19 samples, and they came from the United States, Italy and Spain.

CDR3 length equals 16 residues. Germline assignment: CDR1 SEHNR and CDR2 FQNEAQ (reference sequence). V was shortened by 5 bases and J by 2 bases, with 16 bases between the two germline ends. Patients at the Seattle site were enrolled during active infection and followed longitudinally. Data came from immunoSEQ multiplex PCR; TCRdb stores just in-frame clones and leaves some out. The repertoire holds under 100,000 clones, with 75% to 90% as singletons. The sample consisted of peripheral blood. The sequence was obtained from a man between 60 and 75 years old with COVID-19, enrolled during active disease. The rearrangement joins TRBV7-9 to TRBJ1-5; D is possibly TRBD1 (6 bases). The CDR3 coding sequence is TGTGCCAGCAGCGCCGGGCTACAGGGCCGCAATCAGCCCCAGCATTTT. Its protein is CASSAGLQGRNQPQHF.